Below, 17 T cell receptor beta chains from the same sample are listed, as sequenced in a study of blood T cell repertoires in COVID-19. Sequencing was performed with immunoSEQ multiplex PCR; in TCRdb, only in-frame clones are kept and a portion is missing. The sample lists around 60,000 clones, 75% to 85% occurring once. Sample: peripheral blood. These receptors all stem from a man aged 80 or over with acute or convalescent COVID-19.

The chain combines TRBV5-8 with TRBJ2-1; D is perhaps TRBD1 (5 bases). Trimming removed 3 bases at V and 0 bases at J, with 16 bases between. Looked up from germline, CDR1 is SGHTS and CDR2 is YDEGEE. The CDR3 spans 17 residues. CDR3 protein: CASSSFLGQFSYNEQFF. DNA of the CDR3: TGTGCCAGCAGCTCCTTCCTGGGGCAGTTCTCCTACAATGAGCAGTTCTTC.

The CDR3 DNA follows: TGTGCCAGCAGCTCCCGGACAGGGTCCCACGAGCAGTACTTC. Translation gives CASSSRTGSHEQYF. The V and J genes are TRBV9 and TRBJ2-7; 8 bases map to TRBD1. Germline assignment: CDR1 SGDLS and CDR2 YYNGEE. The CDR3 covers 14 residues. Trimming cost V 4 bases and J 5 bases; bases outside gene matches: 8.

The rearrangement links TRBV21-1 to TRBJ1-5; TRBD1, the D gene given by the table, was not confirmed from the DNA. TRBV21-1 is shown as a pseudogene. The CDR3 covers 14 residues. The CDR3 nucleotides are TGTGCCAGCAGCAATTGGGGCGGCAGTCAGCCCCAGCATTTT. Its translation: CASSNWGGSQPQHF.

The gene calls are TRBV2 and TRBJ2-7; tentatively, D is TRBD2 (6 bases). The CDR3 loop spans 14 amino acids. Germline assignment: CDR1 SNHLY and CDR2 FYNNEI. The V end was cut by 4 bases, the J end by 5 bases, with 15 bases between. The CDR3 nucleotides read TGTGCCAGCAGTGGGCTGTTGGGGGGTAACGAGCAGTACTTC. This sequence encodes CASSGLLGGNEQYF.

This chain joins TRBV19 and TRBJ2-3, with 11 bases aligning to TRBD1. Germline trimming cut 6 bases from V and 2 bases from J; bases unmatched to any gene: 10. CDR1 is LNHDA and CDR2 is SQIVND in the germline V gene (reference sequence). This CDR3 is built from 17 residues. The DNA for the CDR3 is TGTGCCAGTAGCCGGGACAGGGGGGTGGGTTCCACAGATACGCAGTATTTT. Protein sequence: CASSRDRGVGSTDTQYF.

This clone has only a few counts. The V gene is TRBV4-1, the J gene TRBJ1-1, with TRBD1 matching 9 bases. The junction had 6 bases not matched to a gene; V was cut back by 4 bases and J by 3 bases. CDR1 is MGHRA and CDR2 is YSYEKL in the germline V gene. The CDR3 covers 15 residues. CDR3 in amino acids: CASSPHRGRDTEAFF. The CDR3 region has the DNA TGCGCCAGCAGCCCCCACAGGGGGCGGGACACTGAAGCTTTCTTT.

This clone appeared a few times. The chain has TRBV6-5 and TRBJ1-5; D might be TRBD1 (5 bases). Looked up from germline, CDR1 is MNHEY and CDR2 is SVGAGI. With 8 bases removed from V and 2 bases from J, the gap between germline ends came to 13 bases. This CDR3 comprises 14 residues. The CDR3 region has the DNA TGTGCCAGCCGGACACCGGGAGGCAATCAGCCCCAGCATTTT. Its protein is CASRTPGGNQPQHF.

In its sample, this clone was seen many times. The genes are TRBV7-3 and TRBJ1-2; tentatively, D is TRBD1 (6 bases). CDR3 size: 14 residues. Germline CDR1 and CDR2: SGHTA and FQGTGA. Between the trimmed V and J ends, which lost 2 bases and 4 bases, there was a span of 11 bases. The CDR3 DNA follows: TGTGCCAGCAGCTTAGGGGGCTCGGCCTATGGCTACACCTTC. Amino acid sequence: CASSLGGSAYGYTF.

The chain carries TRBV27 and TRBJ2-7, with D perhaps matching TRBD1 (6 bases). The CDR3 loop spans 15 amino acids. Trimming shortened V by 5 bases and J by 3 bases, and 17 bases separated the two germline ends. The germline V gene has CDR1 MNHEY and CDR2 SMNVEV (reference sequence). This CDR3 is CASSLRQEPIYEQYF. In nucleotides, the CDR3 is TGTGCCAGCAGTCTCCGACAGGAGCCAATCTACGAGCAGTACTTC.

This chain uses TRBV29-1 with TRBJ2-1; 7 bases map to TRBD1. This CDR3 contains 13 residues. The germline CDR1 and CDR2 sequences are SQVTM and ANQGSEA. Germline trimming cut 4 bases from V and 5 bases from J; bases unmatched to any gene: 5. The DNA of the CDR3 is TGCAGCGTTGCGGGACAGCATCACAATGAGCAGTTCTTC. It codes for CSVAGQHHNEQFF.

V is TRBV5-1 and J is TRBJ1-5; D call uncertain. The CDR3 is made up of 13 amino acids. Per the germline V gene, CDR1 is SGHRS and CDR2 is YFSETQ. The V end was cut by 4 bases, the J end by 5 bases, with 10 bases between. The CDR3 region has the DNA TGCGCCAGCAGCGTGGGCCCAGATCAGCCCCAGCATTTT. Its translation: CASSVGPDQPQHF. Full variable domain (rest looked up from reference TRBV5-1 and TRBJ1-5): KAGVTQTPRYLIKTRGQQVTLSCSPISGHRSVSWYQQTPGQGLQFLFEYFSETQRNKGNFPGRFSGRQFSNSRSEMNVSTLELGDSALYLCASSVGPDQPQHFGDGTRLSIL.

The genes are TRBV28 and TRBJ2-5; no definite D call. Germline V gene lookup returns CDR1 MDHEN and CDR2 SYDVKM. This CDR3 has 13 residues. V lost 3 bases, J lost 2 bases, and 7 bases lay in between. CDR3 protein: CASSLHQQETQYF. The CDR3 DNA follows: TGTGCCAGCAGTTTGCATCAGCAAGAGACCCAGTACTTC.

This clone has a single count. This sample includes further DNA sequences coding for the same CDR3. The V and J genes are TRBV6-5 and TRBJ1-5, with unresolved D. The CDR3 sequence is 15 residues long. Trimming pared 2 bases from V and 6 bases from J, leaving 14 bases between. Germline CDR1 and CDR2: MNHEY and SVGAGI. The CDR3: CASSYSSGFGQPQHF. In DNA, the CDR3 is TGTGCCAGCAGTTACAGTTCGGGGTTCGGTCAGCCCCAGCATTTT.

The chain links TRBV19 to TRBJ2-7; 10 bases line up with TRBD1. Germline values: CDR1 LNHDA, CDR2 SQIVND (reference sequence). V trimming: 6 bases; J trimming: 2 bases; junction bases outside the gene matches: 7. The CDR3 contains 15 residues. In DNA, the CDR3 is TGTGCCAGTAGCGATGGGACAGGGGCCACCTACGAGCAGTACTTC. It is translated as CASSDGTGATYEQYF.

This clone was seen a few times. This chain links TRBV7-8 with TRBJ2-5; possibly TRBD2 for D (5 bases). V shed 1 base and J shed 2 bases, with 17 bases lying between them. Germline V CDR1 and CDR2: SGHVS, FQNEAQ. The CDR3 sequence is 17 residues long. The CDR3 DNA reads TGTGCCAGCAGCTTAGGTCAACTCCGGACGGGACAAGAGACCCAGTACTTC. Protein: CASSLGQLRTGQETQYF.

This chain joins TRBV9 and TRBJ1-6, with no clear D. Trimming took 0 bases from V and 0 from J, leaving 13 bases between them. Germline values: CDR1 SGDLS, CDR2 YYNGEE. CDR3 length: 18 residues. CDR3 nucleotides: TGTGCCAGCAGCGTAGAGGGAGTAGGTGGCTCCTATAATTCACCCCTCCACTTT. Its translation: CASSVEGVGGSYNSPLHF.

This sequence joins TRBV11-2 and TRBJ1-1, with a weak D call TRBD1 (6 bases). CDR1 and CDR2 from the germline V gene are SGHAT and FQNNGV. Trimming shortened V by 4 bases and J by 6 bases, and 12 bases separated the two germline ends. The length of the CDR3 is 13 residues. The CDR3 coding sequence is TGTGCCAGCAGCTGGCAGGGGCAAGCTGAAGCTTTCTTT. Translated, it gives CASSWQGQAEAFF.